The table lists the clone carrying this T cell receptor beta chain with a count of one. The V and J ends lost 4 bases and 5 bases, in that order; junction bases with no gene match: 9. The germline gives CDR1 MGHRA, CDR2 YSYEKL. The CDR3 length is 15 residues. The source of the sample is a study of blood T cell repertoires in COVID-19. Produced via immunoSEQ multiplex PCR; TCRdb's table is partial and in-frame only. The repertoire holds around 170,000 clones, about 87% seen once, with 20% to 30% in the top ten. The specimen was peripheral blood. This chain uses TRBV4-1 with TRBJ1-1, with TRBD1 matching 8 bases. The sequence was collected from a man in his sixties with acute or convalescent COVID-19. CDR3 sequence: CASSPTTGVGTEAFF. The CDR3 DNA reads TGCGCCAGCAGCCCTACGACAGGGGTGGGAACTGAAGCTTTCTTT.